The 7 T cell receptor beta chains below come from one sample, sequenced in a study of CD8 T cells in ankylosing spondylitis. The study's findings and limits: Seemingly distinctive of ankylosing spondylitis blood was a TCR beta motif formed by eight highly homologous variants.

Each CDR3 protein gets one entry after TCRdb re-called the 5' RACE reads with MiXCR. The table has more than 650,000 distinct CDR3 sequences, approximately 10% seen once. The antigens of these receptors remain unknown. Sequencing was performed on blood, either unsorted or a sorted T cell fraction (not recorded which). The source is a male donor with ankylosing spondylitis.

This clonotype was found a few times. The chain employs TRBV7-2 and TRBJ2-5, with D tentatively TRBD2 (5 bases). CDR3 length: 14 amino acids. Germline values: CDR1 SGHTA, CDR2 FQGNSA. The V end lost 4 bases, the J end lost 3 bases, and 12 bases lay between the germline ends. Written as DNA, the CDR3 is TGTGCCAGCAGCTCCCAGGTCGGGGAAGAGACCCAGTACTTC. This gives the protein CASSSQVGEETQYF.

The rearrangement links TRBV20-1 to TRBJ2-5, with D perhaps being TRBD1 or TRBD2 (6 bases each). The CDR3 is 12 amino acids. V shed 6 bases and J shed 5 bases, with 13 bases lying between them. Germline V lookup: CDR1 DFQATT, CDR2 SNEGSKA (reference sequence). As DNA, the CDR3 is TGCAGTGCCGTCGGAGGGGGGGAGACCCAGTACTTC. Translating gives CSAVGGGETQYF.

For this clonotype: A clone one base away is much larger, so this may be a read error. The chain has TRBV5-6 and TRBJ2-2; the D gene is possibly TRBD2 (5 bases). CDR1 and CDR2 from the germline V gene are SGHDT and YYEEEE. The CDR3 has 14 amino acids. CDR3 in DNA: TGTGCCAGCAGCAACCGGGCCATTCCTGGGGAGCCGTTTTTT. As protein: CASSNRAIPGEPFF.

The V call is TRBV7-2, the J call TRBJ2-5; the D gene is possibly TRBD1 (5 bases). Trimming took off 0 bases at V and 4 bases at J, with 9 bases between the two ends. This CDR3 comprises 14 residues. Germline CDR1 and CDR2: SGHTA and FQGNSA. CDR3 nucleotide sequence: TGTGCCAGCAGCTTAGCAGGGGCTCCAGAGACCCAGTACTTC. As protein: CASSLAGAPETQYF.

This clonotype has just a few counts. V gene TRBV20-1 combines with J gene TRBJ1-1; 8 nucleotides line up with TRBD1. Trimming cost V 6 bases and J 2 bases; bases outside gene matches: 8. The CDR3 consists of 14 residues. Germline V gene sequence: CDR1 DFQATT, CDR2 SNEGSKA (reference sequence). The DNA of the CDR3 is TGCAGTGCCACCAGACAGGGGCCAAACACTGAAGCTTTCTTT. Its protein is CSATRQGPNTEAFF.

Ten or more counts support this clonotype. V gene TRBV29-1 combines with J gene TRBJ1-3, with 7 bases fitting TRBD1. This CDR3 comprises 14 residues. With 3 bases clipped from V and 0 bases from J, the junction kept 2 bases outside the gene matches. CDR1 SQVTM and CDR2 ANQGSEA come from the germline V gene. The CDR3 DNA reads TGCAGCGTTGAGGGACAGCTCTCTGGAAACACCATATATTTT. Translation: CSVEGQLSGNTIYF.

This clonotype was detected only a few times. This chain links TRBV4-3 with TRBJ2-2; no clear D gene. Germline values: CDR1 LGHNA, CDR2 YSLEER. Between the trimmed V and J ends, which lost 4 bases and 0 bases, there was a span of 12 bases. The CDR3 consists of 16 residues. CDR3 nucleotide sequence: TGCGCCAGCAGCCCTCGGTCACCTGCGAACACCGGGGAGCTGTTTTTT. Protein sequence: CASSPRSPANTGELFF.